The 15 T cell receptor beta chains below were found in one sample sequenced in a study of T cells expressing NK-cell markers. TCRdb reworked the 5' RACE reads into one entry per CDR3 protein, no DNA. Its listing shows 350,000 to 450,000 distinct CDR3 sequences. Sequencing input: blood T cells: a sorted CD56 or NKG2C T cell subset, CD4+ or CD8+ T cells, or bulk PBMC T cells (not recorded which). The receptors derive from a man between 18 and 69 years old in good health.

V gene TRBV7-2 combines with J gene TRBJ2-7; TCRdb lists TRBD2, though no DNA is available to test this call. Germline CDR1 is SGHTA and CDR2 is FQGNSA. The CDR3 is 16 amino acids. CDR3 sequence reads: CASSSQHIAGGYEQYF.

The rearrangement links TRBV20-1 to TRBJ2-3; the TCRdb call, TRBD1, lacks DNA for checking. The CDR3 sequence is 12 residues long. Looked up from germline, CDR1 is DFQATT and CDR2 is SNEGSKA (reference sequence). CDR3 residues: CSAPGDTDTQYF.

The chain recombines TRBV20-1 with TRBJ2-7; the D call of TRBD1 rests on TCRdb alone, since no DNA is present to check it. Germline V lookup: CDR1 DFQATT, CDR2 SNEGSKA (reference sequence). The CDR3 consists of 15 residues. This chain's CDR3 is CSARKNPDSPYEQYF.

This chain connects TRBV12-3 or TRBV12-4 to TRBJ2-1; TCRdb's D call, TRBD2, is unchecked because there is no DNA. This CDR3 comprises 18 residues. CDR3 protein: CASSSPGLAGKSYNEQFF.

CDR3 residues: CASSLTFTGSNTGELFF. J is TRBJ2-2 and V is TRBV7-3; TCRdb names TRBD1, which stays unverified in the absence of DNA. CDR3 length: 17 amino acids. Looked up from germline, CDR1 is SGHTA and CDR2 is FQGTGA.

The chain employs TRBV19 and TRBJ1-2; lacking DNA, the TRBD1 call made by TCRdb goes unchecked. This CDR3 has 14 amino acids. Germline V gene data show CDR1 as LNHDA and CDR2 as SQIVND (reference sequence). CDR3 protein: CASSFLTTGYGYTF.

This sequence joins TRBV6-5 and TRBJ2-5; TCRdb designates TRBD1, a call that cannot be tested without DNA. From germline, CDR1 is MNHEY and CDR2 SVGAGI. The CDR3 extends over 19 amino acids. The CDR3 sequence is CASSYSTLRGGGGQETQYF.

The chain combines TRBV18 with TRBJ2-5; TCRdb reports TRBD1, a call that lacks DNA to check it against. The CDR3 extends over 15 amino acids. Germline loops: CDR1 KGHSH, CDR2 LQKENI. CDR3 protein: CASSQGQLLQETQYF. Variable domain in full (rest from reference TRBV18 and TRBJ2-5): NAGVMQNPRHLVRRRGQEARLRCSPMKGHSHVYWYRQLPEEGLKFMVYLQKENIIDESGMPKERFSAEFPKEGPSILRIQQVVRGDSAAYFCASSQGQLLQETQYFGPGTRLLVL.

The chain combines TRBV3-1 with TRBJ2-7; the TCRdb D gene call, TRBD2, has no DNA to confirm it. Germline V gene lookup returns CDR1 LGHDT and CDR2 YNNKEL (reference sequence). CDR3 length: 16 amino acids. The chain's CDR3 is CASSHSSGTRGGEQYF.

The chain has TRBV29-1 and TRBJ1-4; TCRdb designates TRBD1, a call that cannot be tested without DNA. Per germline, CDR1 SQVTM and CDR2 ANQGSEA. The CDR3 loop spans 12 amino acids. The CDR3 sequence is CSVARGNEKLFF.

The V and J genes are TRBV12-3 or TRBV12-4 and TRBJ1-3; TCRdb reports TRBD1, a call that lacks DNA to check it against. The CDR3 runs 14 residues. CDR3 amino acids: CASSLTGAGNTIYF.

The chain links TRBV29-1 to TRBJ1-3. The CDR3 extends over 12 amino acids. The germline gives CDR1 SQVTM, CDR2 ANQGSEA. CDR3 sequence: CSVETVGNTIYF.

The chain uses TRBV6-5 and TRBJ2-4; the TRBD1 assignment by TCRdb is unverifiable without DNA. This CDR3 has 16 amino acids. Germline assignment: CDR1 MNHEY and CDR2 SVGAGI. The CDR3 sequence is CASSFAGTVAKNIQYF.

This chain joins TRBV18 and TRBJ2-2; TCRdb calls TRBD1, which cannot be checked without DNA. This CDR3 spans 16 amino acids. CDR1 is KGHSH and CDR2 is LQKENI in the germline V gene. Here the CDR3 reads CASSPRGGADTGELFF.

This chain connects TRBV25-1 to TRBJ2-5; absent DNA, TCRdb's TRBD1 call cannot be checked. This CDR3 spans 14 amino acids. From germline, CDR1 is MGHDK and CDR2 SYGVNS. The CDR3 spells CASSEFTGGETQYF.